This paragraph covers one T cell receptor beta chain sequence. Its antigen is currently unknown. Sequenced by immunoSEQ multiplex PCR; TCRdb stores in-frame clones only, minus some. The profile covers tens of thousands of clones, with roughly 73% appearing a single time and about 0.73% taken by the ten largest. During colonoscopy, one to two rectal pinch biopsies were collected. This sample is part of a study of pediatric ulcerative colitis. Study summary: Ulcerative colitis patients had pancolitis or left-sided colitis, with confirming histology.

Notes on the study in general: No controls had the two rectal clonotypes shared by ulcerative colitis patients. Substantially fewer templates came from two patients' blood samples. Compared with controls, ulcerative colitis showed greater blood-rectum clone sharing.

Sequenced input: gut tissue. The sequence derives from a boy aged 10-17 years with moderate ulcerative colitis.

The chain's CDR3 is CASSESDRGQRELFF. CDR3 sequence (DNA): TGCGCCAGCAGTGAGAGCGACAGGGGGCAGAGGGAGCTGTTTTTT. The chain uses TRBV10-1 and TRBJ2-2; 10 bases align to TRBD1. CDR1 is WNHNN and CDR2 is SYGVQD in the germline V gene (reference sequence). V gave up 2 bases and J gave up 9 bases; unmatched junction bases: 6. CDR3 length: 15 amino acids.